This T cell receptor beta chain was retrieved from a study of CD8+ T cells in alopecia areata. Extraction and reverse transcription of RNA yielded cDNA as the sequencing template. The table came from immunoSEQ multiplex PCR; TCRdb's copy has only in-frame clones and leaves some out. The sample records 160,000 or so clones, approximately 65% being singletons. The V end lost 0 bases, the J end lost 9 bases, and 6 bases lay between the germline ends. CDR3 length: 13 amino acids. From germline, CDR1 is SGHVS and CDR2 FQNEAQ. Treatment described: oral pan-JAK inhibitor, 5-10 mg twice daily. The V gene is TRBV7-8, the J gene TRBJ1-6; D gene uncertain. The receptor's source is a human donor with alopecia areata. The sequencing used CD4+ T cells sorted from blood, collected at week 4, from a patient treated with tofacitinib. In nucleotides, the CDR3 is TGTGCCAGCAGCTTAGCAGGGAGTTCACCCCTCCACTTT. Its protein product is CASSLAGSSPLHF.